This entry lists 23 T cell receptor beta chains sequenced from one sample in a study of circulating and synovial CD4+ cells in juvenile arthritis (dated by TCRdb to the mid-2010s). Receptors were amplified or captured by the immunoSEQ multiplex PCR assay. The table comes from immuneACCESS by way of TCRdb, which keeps in-frame sequences with V and J called. Part of the clones is missing from these tables; in studies checked, under half for an unresolved V gene and the rest for unknown reasons. This sample gives approximately 1,500 clones in total; approximately 85% of them show up just once. The ten largest make up 3.2% of the sample. What was sequenced was HLA-DR+ CD4+ T cells from blood. The cell subset or site tag for this specimen amounts to: circulating pathogenic-like lymphocytes, sorted as HLA-DR+CD14-CD3+CD4+CD25low/- blood T cells. The receptors come from a human donor with juvenile idiopathic arthritis.

The gene calls are TRBV5-1 and TRBJ2-5, with 7 nucleotides matching TRBD2. The V segment lost 4 bases and the J segment 4 bases; nucleotides outside the gene matches: 13. In germline, CDR1 is SGHRS, CDR2 YFSETQ. This CDR3 has 16 amino acids. The CDR3 DNA reads TGCGCCAGCAGCCTGGGGTGGGTCCAGCGGGGAGAGACCCAGTACTTC. Translation gives CASSLGWVQRGETQYF.

The chain has TRBV5-1 and TRBJ2-2; 12 bases fit TRBD2. This CDR3 comprises 16 residues. With 2 bases clipped from V and 7 bases from J, the junction kept 6 bases outside the gene matches. The germline V gene has CDR1 SGHRS and CDR2 YFSETQ. CDR3 in amino acids: CASSFEETSGSGELFF. The CDR3 DNA reads as TGCGCCAGCAGCTTTGAGGAGACTAGCGGGAGCGGGGAGCTGTTTTTT.

The CDR3 loop is CASSEKASGAFTDTQYF. CDR3 nucleotides: TGTGCCAGCAGCGAAAAGGCTAGCGGGGCCTTCACAGATACGCAGTATTTT. This rearrangement joins TRBV9 to TRBJ2-3; 9 positions match TRBD2. V lost 3 bases, J lost 2 bases, and 10 bases stayed unmatched. The CDR3 sequence is 17 residues long. Germline V gene data show CDR1 as SGDLS and CDR2 as YYNGEE.

The V call is TRBV5-4, the J call TRBJ2-3; 12 positions agree with TRBD2. Germline CDR1 is SGHNT and CDR2 is YYREEE (reference sequence). J lost 0 bases, V lost 1 base, and 3 bases had no gene match. This CDR3 contains 17 residues. The CDR3 sequence: CASSLLLAGGSTDTQYF. The CDR3 DNA sequence: TGTGCCAGCAGCTTGCTCCTAGCGGGAGGGAGCACAGATACGCAGTATTTT. Based on the CDR3 plus reference TRBV5-4 and TRBJ2-3, the full variable domain is ETGVTQSPTHLIKTRGQQVTLRCSSQSGHNTVSWYQQALGQGPQFIFQYYREEENGRGNFPPRFSGLQFPNYSSELNVNALELDDSALYLCASSLLLAGGSTDTQYFGPGTRLTVL.

The chain uses TRBV28 and TRBJ1-5; 8 nucleotides align to TRBD1. The CDR3 is 15 residues long. CDR1 is MDHEN and CDR2 is SYDVKM in the germline V gene. The junction had 6 bases not matched to a gene; V was cut back by 2 bases and J by 6 bases. CDR3 DNA sequence: TGTGCCAGCAGTTTACAGGACAGGGTAGCTCAGCCCCAGCATTTT. It yields the protein CASSLQDRVAQPQHF.

This clone has a single count. DNA for the CDR3: TGTGCCAGCAGTAAACAGGGGGGGCAGGCTCAGCCCCAGCATTTT. Amino acids: CASSKQGGQAQPQHF. The chain links TRBV6-6 to TRBJ1-5; 8 bases align to TRBD1. CDR1 and CDR2 from the germline V gene are MNHNY and SVGAGI (reference sequence). This CDR3 has 15 residues. V shed 5 bases and J 6 bases; nucleotides not matched to a gene: 9.

The V and J genes are TRBV11-1 and TRBJ2-5; TRBD2 is a possible D gene (6 bases). The CDR3 has 14 residues. The V gene lost 4 bases and the J gene lost 4 bases, with 13 bases spanning the gap. CDR1 is SGHAT and CDR2 is FQDESV in the germline V gene (reference sequence). Written as DNA, the CDR3 is TGTGCCAGCAGCTACGGGACTGGGGGAGAGACCCAGTACTTC. Amino acids: CASSYGTGGETQYF.

V gene TRBV5-1 combines with J gene TRBJ1-2; possible D gene TRBD1, 6 bases. V shed 4 bases and J shed 4 bases, with 14 bases lying between them. The CDR3 has 14 amino acids. CDR1 and CDR2 (germline): SGHRS, YFSETQ. DNA for the CDR3: TGCGCCAGCAGCGGGGTGGGGGCGAGCTATGGCTACACCTTC. Its translation: CASSGVGASYGYTF.

The chain joins TRBV30 to TRBJ2-7; TRBD1 matches 8 bases. Trimming at V came to 5 bases and at J to 3 bases, leaving 9 bases not matched to a gene. The CDR3 length is 14 residues. In germline, CDR1 is GTSNPN, CDR2 SVGIG (reference sequence). This chain's CDR3 is CAWGTGHYRYEQYF. CDR3 sequence (DNA): TGTGCCTGGGGGACAGGACATTATCGCTACGAGCAGTACTTC.

In its sample, this clone was seen once. The genes are TRBV7-2 and TRBJ1-2; D gene uncertain. The CDR3 runs 13 residues. V shed 1 base and J shed 7 bases, with 10 bases lying between them. CDR1 and CDR2 (germline): SGHTA, FQGNSA. CDR3 residues: CASSLDAYFGYTF. The CDR3 DNA is TGTGCCAGCAGCTTAGACGCGTATTTTGGCTACACCTTC.

The rearrangement uses TRBV7-8 and TRBJ1-4; 7 bases match TRBD1. The CDR3 spans 16 residues. Germline trimming cut 5 bases from V and 0 bases from J; bases unmatched to any gene: 6. Germline V gene sequence: CDR1 SGHVS, CDR2 FQNEAQ. The CDR3, as DNA: TGTGCCAGCAGCCTAACCGGGACAGCAACTAATGAAAAACTGTTTTTT. Translation: CASSLTGTATNEKLFF. Full variable domain (missing parts from reference TRBV7-8 and TRBJ1-4): GAGVSQSPRYKVAKRGQDVALRCDPISGHVSLFWYQQALGQGPEFLTYFQNEAQLDKSGLPSDRFFAERPEGSVSTLKIQRTQQEDSAVYLCASSLTGTATNEKLFFGSGTQLSVL.

The chain has TRBV5-1 and TRBJ2-3; TRBD2 aligns across 11 bases. This CDR3 has 16 amino acids. Germline lookup yields CDR1 SGHRS and CDR2 YFSETQ. The junction had 6 bases not matched to a gene; V was cut back by 2 bases and J by 4 bases. The CDR3 DNA reads TGCGCCAGCAGCTTTCGGCTAGCGGGGGGTCCAGATACGCAGTATTTT. It yields the protein CASSFRLAGGPDTQYF.

This chain links TRBV5-1 with TRBJ2-2; TRBD2 aligns across 7 bases. Trimming at V came to 4 bases and at J to 5 bases, leaving 8 bases not matched to a gene. This CDR3 has 15 amino acids. Germline V CDR1 and CDR2: SGHRS, YFSETQ. CDR3 loop: CASSVGVSGTGELFF. CDR3 sequence (DNA): TGCGCCAGCAGCGTAGGGGTTAGCGGGACCGGGGAGCTGTTTTTT.

This chain connects TRBV29-1 to TRBJ2-5; D possibly corresponds to TRBD1 (6 bases). Germline V gene lookup returns CDR1 SQVTM and CDR2 ANQGSEA. CDR3 size: 13 residues. Trimming shortened V by 4 bases and J by 2 bases, and 11 bases separated the two germline ends. The CDR3 coding sequence is TGCAGCGTTGTCTTCCAGGGGCAAGAGACCCAGTACTTC. It codes for CSVVFQGQETQYF.

V usage is TRBV7-8 and J usage is TRBJ2-1, with a weak D call TRBD2 (6 bases). The length of the CDR3 is 14 residues. The germline CDR1 and CDR2 sequences are SGHVS and FQNEAQ. Trimming pared 3 bases from V and 8 bases from J, leaving 14 bases between. CDR3 in amino acids: CASSFKRESYEQFF. CDR3 coding DNA: TGTGCCAGCAGCTTTAAACGGGAGAGCTATGAGCAGTTCTTC.

The chain joins TRBV18 to TRBJ2-5, with 9 nucleotides matching TRBD2. V shed 4 bases, J shed 0 bases, and the junction held 3 bases outside the gene matches. The CDR3 consists of 15 residues. Germline V gene data show CDR1 as KGHSH and CDR2 as LQKENI. CDR3 sequence (DNA): TGTGCCAGCTCACTAGCGGGGGTGTACCAAGAGACCCAGTACTTC. Translation: CASSLAGVYQETQYF.

The chain combines TRBV7-8 with TRBJ1-6; TRBD1 might be the D (5 bases). Germline CDR1 is SGHVS and CDR2 is FQNEAQ. V dropped 3 bases and J dropped 9 bases, with 15 bases sitting between them. This CDR3 is 15 amino acids long. CDR3 DNA: TGTGCCAGCAGCTTCCCTCGGCAGGGCGGTTCACCCCTCCACTTT. This sequence encodes CASSFPRQGGSPLHF.

The chain joins TRBV30 to TRBJ2-1; TRBD2 agrees at 8 bases. Germline V gene data show CDR1 as GTSNPN and CDR2 as SVGIG (reference sequence). This CDR3 has 15 residues. The V segment lost 5 bases and the J segment 4 bases; nucleotides outside the gene matches: 10. In DNA form, the CDR3 reads TGTGCCTGGGTTCAGGGCGGGAGGTTTTACAATGAGCAGTTCTTC. Protein product: CAWVQGGRFYNEQFF.

Concerning this clone: At one of its ends the junction is not consistent with the germline gene, which may arise from a read error. Different DNA sequences within this sample yield the same CDR3. DNA for the CDR3: TGTGCCAGCAGCTTAGGCGCAGGGAACAATTCCCCCCTCCACTTT. Translation gives CASSLGAGNNSPLHF. This chain links TRBV7-3 with TRBJ1-6, with D maybe TRBD1 (5 bases). CDR3 length: 15 residues. Germline V CDR1 and CDR2: SGHTA, FQGTGA.

The CDR3 nucleotides read TGTGCCAGTAGGAGGTGGGAGACAGGGGGAAATGAGCAGTTCTTC. This sequence encodes CASRRWETGGNEQFF. This rearrangement joins TRBV19 to TRBJ2-1; 9 bases are shared with TRBD1. CDR3 length: 15 amino acids. The trim removed 6 bases at V and 7 bases at J, leaving 10 bases unmatched. CDR1 is LNHDA, CDR2 SQIVND, per germline (reference sequence).

This chain links TRBV28 with TRBJ1-2, with 11 bases that match TRBD1. V dropped 9 bases and J dropped 6; count of bases not matched to a gene: 9. CDR3 size: 14 residues. From germline, CDR1 is MDHEN and CDR2 SYDVKM. CDR3 sequence: CASIPDRGRDGYTF. In DNA form, the CDR3 reads TGTGCCAGTATCCCGGACAGGGGGCGGGATGGCTACACCTTC.

V gene TRBV5-1 combines with J gene TRBJ1-2; 12 nucleotides match TRBD1. Germline-derived CDR1 and CDR2 are SGHRS and YFSETQ. The CDR3 spans 17 residues. V trimming: 0 bases; J trimming: 2 bases; junction bases outside the gene matches: 5. The CDR3 DNA sequence: TGCGCCAGCAGCTTGGCGGGACAGGGGGCCGGCAACTATGGCTACACCTTC. Translated: CASSLAGQGAGNYGYTF.

The V gene is TRBV23-1, the J gene TRBJ1-1, with D tentatively TRBD1 (5 bases). TRBV23-1 is flagged as an ORF with uncertain function. With 10 bases removed from V and 4 bases from J, the gap between germline ends came to 19 bases. CDR3 length: 14 residues. The DNA of the CDR3 is TGCGCCACCCTAAGTGGGAGGGGAGGCACTGAAGCTTTCTTT. Residues: CATLSGRGGTEAFF.